This TCR beta chain is from a study of identical twins' blood T cells (dated by TCRdb to between 2011 and 2013). In terms of the full investigation: Roughly 50 million Illumina reads were obtained across 12 libraries, of which six were alpha-chain libraries and six were beta-chain libraries. Using next-generation sequencing, the study compared the TCR alpha and beta chain repertoires of three pairs of monozygous twins to assess how genetics influences repertoire formation. Study-wide conclusions, independent of this receptor: Validation by independent studies was stated to be required for the proposed role of the TCRalpha J segment in MHC recognition during thymic selection. Twin pairs were reported to be markedly more alike in V gene usage than unrelated donors were, even when looking at non-selected out-of-frame TCRbeta clonotypes. The count of CDR3 clonotypes shared by two donors depended mainly on the product of the two donors' cloneset sizes, and twins did not clearly depart from this trend. Among the most abundant TCRbeta clonotypes, each donor shared more CDR3 sequences with her twin than with unrelated donors. Because the twins were raised together, environmental influences could not be ruled out as an explanation for the similarity between twins.

The library relied on 5' RACE. Data came from an Illumina Genome Analyzer IIx. The RNA-based TCR cDNA libraries were made using a previously described protocol that was modified in several ways. To prevent cross-contamination, sample-specific barcodes were added to both ends of each TCR cDNA library during cDNA synthesis and amplification. As for the authors' bioinformatics: Each library contained about 2.2 to 3.6 million CDR3-containing reads, and somewhere between about 85,000 and nearly 500,000 clonotypes were identified for each individual. Reads with improper barcode index combinations were discarded, after which clonesets were built for each library with the MiTCR software. During the assembly of CDR3 clonotypes by MiTCR, low-quality reads were filtered or rescued and PCR and sequencing errors were corrected. Artificial out-of-frame clonotypes were removed by being mapped to in-frame sequences, with one indel in the CDR3 allowed. V and J gene usage similarity between donors was measured as Jensen-Shannon divergence divided by mean entropy. The public reads were quality trimmed at Q25 with fastp and then assembled into clones with MiXCR by TCRdb, keeping productive beta chains. Identical CDR3 proteins give one entry, which carries the most common genes and DNA. These V and J calls derive from TCRdb rather than the authors' analysis. In this sample the table shows fewer than 450,000 distinct CDR3 sequences, roughly 27% of which occur a single time. Clones ranked in the top ten supply 6% to 7% of the sample.

V was cut back by 2 bases and J by 1 base, leaving a gap of 5 bases between them. CDR1 and CDR2 are read off the germline V gene as SGHNT and YENEEA. The CDR3 contains 13 residues, cysteine and phenylalanine counted. The DNA shown is the 39-base CDR3, in frame from base 1. This clonotype has ten or more counts. The antigen it recognizes is unknown. Within one base of it there is no much larger clone, and no base qualities were kept. Six healthy women forming three monozygous twin pairs were used as donors. All three twin pairs had been raised together and were thought likely to have encountered the same vaccines and infectious agents. TCR cDNA libraries were prepared from RNA that had been isolated from peripheral blood mononuclear cells.

The receptor chain draws on TRBV11-3 and TRBJ1-1; there is no confident call for the D gene. This TCR was recovered from a woman aged 18 to 55 in good health. The sequencing sample was made of PBMCs. The bases read TGTGCCAGCAGCTTAAATGAGAACACTGAAGCTTTCTTT. Translation gives CASSLNENTEAFF.